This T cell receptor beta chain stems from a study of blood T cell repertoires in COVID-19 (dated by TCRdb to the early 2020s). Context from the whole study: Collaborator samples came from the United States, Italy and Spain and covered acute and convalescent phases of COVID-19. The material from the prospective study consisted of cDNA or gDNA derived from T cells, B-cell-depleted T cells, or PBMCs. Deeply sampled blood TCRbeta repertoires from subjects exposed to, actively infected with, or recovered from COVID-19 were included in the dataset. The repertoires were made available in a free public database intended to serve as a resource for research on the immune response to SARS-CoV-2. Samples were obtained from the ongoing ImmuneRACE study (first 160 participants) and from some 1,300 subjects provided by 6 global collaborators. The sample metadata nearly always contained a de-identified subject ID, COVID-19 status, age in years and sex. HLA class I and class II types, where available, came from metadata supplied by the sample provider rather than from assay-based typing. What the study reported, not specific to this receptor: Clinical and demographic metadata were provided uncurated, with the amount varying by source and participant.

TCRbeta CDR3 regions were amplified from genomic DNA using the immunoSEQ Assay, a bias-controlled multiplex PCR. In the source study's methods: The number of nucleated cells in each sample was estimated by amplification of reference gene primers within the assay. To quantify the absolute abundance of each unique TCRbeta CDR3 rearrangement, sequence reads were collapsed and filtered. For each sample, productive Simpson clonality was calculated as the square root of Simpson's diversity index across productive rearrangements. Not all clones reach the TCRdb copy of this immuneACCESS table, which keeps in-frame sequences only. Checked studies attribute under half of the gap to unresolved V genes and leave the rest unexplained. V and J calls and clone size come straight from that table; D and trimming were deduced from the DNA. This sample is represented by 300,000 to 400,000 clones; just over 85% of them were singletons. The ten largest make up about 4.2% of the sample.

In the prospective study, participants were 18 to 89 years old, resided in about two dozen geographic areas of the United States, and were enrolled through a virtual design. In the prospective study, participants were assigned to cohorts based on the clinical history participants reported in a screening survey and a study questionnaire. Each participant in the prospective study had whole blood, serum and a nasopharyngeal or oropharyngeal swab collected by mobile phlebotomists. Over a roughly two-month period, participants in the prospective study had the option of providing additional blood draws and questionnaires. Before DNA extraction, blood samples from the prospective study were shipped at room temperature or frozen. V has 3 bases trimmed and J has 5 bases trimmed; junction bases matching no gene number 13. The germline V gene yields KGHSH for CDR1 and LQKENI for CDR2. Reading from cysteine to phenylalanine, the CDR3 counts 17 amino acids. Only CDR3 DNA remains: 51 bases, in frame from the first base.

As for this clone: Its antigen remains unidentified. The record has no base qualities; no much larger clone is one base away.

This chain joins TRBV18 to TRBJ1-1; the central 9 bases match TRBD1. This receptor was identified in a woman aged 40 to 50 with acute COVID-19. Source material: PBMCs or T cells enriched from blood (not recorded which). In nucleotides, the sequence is TGTGCCAGCTCACCCGTCCCGGGACAGGGATCCACAACTGAAGCTTTCTTT. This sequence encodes CASSPVPGQGSTTEAFF.